One and the same sample provided the 15 T cell receptor beta chains below, sequenced in a study of T cell repertoires in cytomegalovirus infection. TCRdb re-called the reads with MiXCR, one entry per CDR3 protein. The table records more than 250,000 distinct CDR3 sequences, around 15% of them present only once. The material sequenced was PBMCs. Source of these receptors: a human donor in good health (CMV status not recorded). Some clones in this sample may be carry-over from other donors' samples.

At least ten counts were recorded for this clonotype. This CDR3 reads CASSSGTGRTQYF. The CDR3 DNA reads TGTGCCAGCAGCTCCGGGACAGGGAGGACCCAGTACTTC. This chain links TRBV7-2 with TRBJ2-5, with 9 bases fitting TRBD1. This CDR3 region has 13 residues. Germline CDR1 is SGHTA and CDR2 is FQGNSA. V dropped 4 bases and J dropped 7; count of bases not matched to a gene: 4. The full variable domain, rest sourced from reference TRBV7-2 and TRBJ2-5, is GAGVSQSPSNKVTEKGKDVELRCDPISGHTALYWYRQSLGQGLEFLIYFQGNSAPDKSGLPSDRFSAERTGGSVSTLTIQRTQQEDSAVYLCASSSGTGRTQYFGPGTRLLVL.

V and J are TRBV2 and TRBJ2-7, with a possible D match to TRBD1 (5 bases). Trimming pared 7 bases from V and 0 bases from J, leaving 7 bases between. From germline, CDR1 is SNHLY and CDR2 FYNNEI. The CDR3 length is 12 residues. The CDR3 here is CASIGDSYEQYF. Written as DNA, the CDR3 is TGTGCCAGCATAGGGGACTCCTACGAGCAGTACTTC.

The CDR3 nucleotides are TGTGCCAGCAGTTACTCCCCAGGGGGTGATAGCAATCAGCCCCAGCATTTT. Its translation: CASSYSPGGDSNQPQHF. V and J are TRBV6-6 and TRBJ1-5; TRBD1 agrees at 7 bases. CDR1 and CDR2 (germline): MNHNY, SVGAGI (reference sequence). This CDR3 is built from 17 residues. After removal of 0 bases from V and 0 bases from J, the junction contained 5 bases not matched to a gene.

J is TRBJ2-1 and V is TRBV28, with D possibly TRBD2 on 6 matching bases. The CDR3 contains 14 residues. With 7 bases removed from V and 9 bases from J, the gap between germline ends came to 19 bases. Germline V gives CDR1 MDHEN, CDR2 SYDVKM. The CDR3 region is CASTERSVSGEQFF. DNA of the CDR3: TGTGCCAGCACTGAGAGGTCGGTTAGCGGTGAGCAGTTCTTC.

The chain is built from TRBV9 and TRBJ2-3; either TRBD1 or TRBD2 may fit D (5 bases each). Between the trimmed V and J ends, which lost 3 bases and 1 base, there was a span of 15 bases. This CDR3 has 16 residues. Germline CDR1 SGDLS, CDR2 YYNGEE. CDR3 nucleotide sequence: TGTGCCAGCAGCGCTGACAGAGGGATACGCACAGATACGCAGTATTTT. Translating gives CASSADRGIRTDTQYF.

Only a few counts were recorded for this clonotype. The V gene is TRBV20-1, the J gene TRBJ2-3; a possible D gene is TRBD1 (6 bases). V was pared by 3 bases and J by 4 bases, with 17 bases between. The CDR3 extends over 15 amino acids. Germline CDR1 reads DFQATT; CDR2 reads SNEGSKA (reference sequence). The CDR3 here is CSAREPTGYPDTQYF. As DNA, the CDR3 is TGCAGTGCTAGGGAACCCACAGGGTATCCAGATACGCAGTATTTT.

This clonotype was picked up a small number of times. The chain couples TRBV7-2 to TRBJ2-1, with D perhaps matching TRBD1 or TRBD2 (5 bases each). V lost 5 bases to trimming and J lost 8 bases, with 16 bases between them. The CDR3 totals 14 residues. The germline CDR1 and CDR2 sequences are SGHTA and FQGNSA. CDR3 in DNA: TGTGCCAGCAGCCGGGACGGGAACCTCTATGAGCAGTTCTTC. It is translated as CASSRDGNLYEQFF.

Many counts were recorded for this clonotype. This rearrangement joins TRBV7-9 to TRBJ2-7; 7 bases match TRBD1. Germline V gene lookup returns CDR1 SEHNR and CDR2 FQNEAQ (reference sequence). This CDR3 has 12 residues. The junction had 8 bases not matched to a gene; V was cut back by 10 bases and J by 5 bases. The CDR3 coding sequence is TGTGCCACCAAAGACAGGGTCCACGAGCAGTACTTC. It codes for CATKDRVHEQYF.

This rearrangement joins TRBV28 to TRBJ1-1; D might be TRBD1 (6 bases). V was cut by 7 bases and J by 1 base, with 25 bases left in between. CDR1 MDHEN and CDR2 SYDVKM come from the germline V gene. The CDR3 has 18 residues. This CDR3 reads CASNSWGVGRGPNTEAFF. In DNA, the CDR3 is TGTGCCAGCAATTCGTGGGGCGTTGGCAGGGGACCGAACACTGAAGCTTTCTTT.

This clonotype was seen a few times. V gene TRBV5-1 combines with J gene TRBJ1-2; TRBD1 might be the D (5 bases). V was trimmed by 3 bases and J by 4 bases, leaving 22 bases between them. The germline gives CDR1 SGHRS, CDR2 YFSETQ. The CDR3 has 17 residues. In nucleotides, the CDR3 is TGCGCCAGCAGCTCGGACACGCCAGGGAGGACCTCCTATGGCTACACCTTC. Its translation: CASSSDTPGRTSYGYTF. The complete variable domain, with remaining parts taken from reference TRBV5-1 and TRBJ1-2, reads KAGVTQTPRYLIKTRGQQVTLSCSPISGHRSVSWYQQTPGQGLQFLFEYFSETQRNKGNFPGRFSGRQFSNSRSEMNVSTLELGDSALYLCASSSDTPGRTSYGYTFGSGTRLTVV.

This clonotype was counted only a few times. The rearrangement links TRBV29-1 to TRBJ2-1, with 9 bases aligning to TRBD2. CDR1 and CDR2 (germline): SQVTM, ANQGSEA. CDR3 length: 18 amino acids. The V segment lost 4 bases and the J segment 0 bases; nucleotides outside the gene matches: 13. The CDR3 nucleotides are TGCAGCGTTGGGGGCGAGACTAGCGGTCAAAGCTCCTACAATGAGCAGTTCTTC. It is translated as CSVGGETSGQSSYNEQFF.

This clonotype has a single count. The CDR3: CASSLLQGALGPGANVLTF. CDR3 nucleotide sequence: TGCGCCAGCAGCTTGCTCCAGGGGGCTTTAGGACCTGGGGCCAACGTCCTGACTTTC. The gene calls are TRBV5-1 and TRBJ2-6; 8 bases fit TRBD1. This CDR3 is 19 amino acids long. V gave up 1 base and J gave up 2 bases; unmatched junction bases: 11. The germline gives CDR1 SGHRS, CDR2 YFSETQ. Full variable domain (outside the CDR3, taken from reference TRBV5-1 and TRBJ2-6): KAGVTQTPRYLIKTRGQQVTLSCSPISGHRSVSWYQQTPGQGLQFLFEYFSETQRNKGNFPGRFSGRQFSNSRSEMNVSTLELGDSALYLCASSLLQGALGPGANVLTFGAGSRLTVL.

This clonotype was observed a few times. One end of the junction varies from germline; a read error may be responsible. The chain uses TRBV20-1 and TRBJ1-5; 7 positions match TRBD1. CDR3 size: 12 residues. Germline CDR1 reads DFQATT; CDR2 reads SNEGSKA (reference sequence). The CDR3 loop reads CSVRQGNQPQHF. The CDR3 DNA is TGCAGTGTTAGACAGGGAAATCAGCCCCAGCATTTT.

This clonotype was found a few times. V usage is TRBV6-5 and J usage is TRBJ2-4; 12 bases are shared with TRBD1. There are 16 residues in the CDR3. The V and J ends lost 6 bases and 0 bases, in that order; junction bases with no gene match: 3. The V gene's germline CDR1 is MNHEY and CDR2 SVGAGI. The CDR3 loop is CASRGQGAGAKNIQYF. CDR3 coding DNA: TGTGCCAGCAGGGGACAGGGGGCAGGAGCCAAAAACATTCAGTACTTC.

At least ten counts were recorded for this clonotype. The chain carries TRBV5-1 and TRBJ1-3; a possible D gene is TRBD1 (6 bases). Germline V gene sequence: CDR1 SGHRS, CDR2 YFSETQ. The CDR3 has 15 residues. V dropped 4 bases and J dropped 2 bases, with 13 bases sitting between them. This chain's CDR3 is CASSPSRGTGNTIYF. The DNA of the CDR3 is TGCGCCAGCAGCCCCTCGAGGGGGACTGGAAACACCATATATTTT. Together with reference TRBV5-1 and TRBJ1-3, the CDR3 gives the full variable domain: KAGVTQTPRYLIKTRGQQVTLSCSPISGHRSVSWYQQTPGQGLQFLFEYFSETQRNKGNFPGRFSGRQFSNSRSEMNVSTLELGDSALYLCASSPSRGTGNTIYFGEGSWLTVV.